The subject of this entry is one TCR beta chain. This clone was recorded once. The target of this receptor is not known. No base qualities exist here, and no much larger clone lies one base off it. Reading from cysteine to phenylalanine, the CDR3 counts 12 amino acids. Just the 36-base CDR3 DNA is kept, in frame starting at base 1. V drops 7 bases and J drops 8 bases, leaving 14 bases in between. Sequences SNHLY (CDR1) and FYNNEI (CDR2) are obtained from the germline V gene. TCRbeta CDR3 regions were amplified from genomic DNA by means of the immunoSEQ Assay, a bias-controlled multiplex PCR. The source study handled its data this way. The number of nucleated cells in each sample was estimated from the amplification of reference gene primers within the assay. To quantify the absolute abundance of each unique TCRbeta CDR3 rearrangement, sequence reads were collapsed and filtered. For each sample, productive Simpson clonality was calculated by taking the square root of Simpson's diversity index across productive rearrangements. The clones in this table, taken by TCRdb from immuneACCESS, are in-frame only. Not every clone is retained; where verified, under half of the shortfall comes from an unresolved V gene, and the cause of the rest is unknown. V and J calls plus clone size are reproduced from that table; the DNA served to infer D and trimming. This sample lists 250,000 to 300,000 clones; less than 90% were detected once. More than 10% of the sample rests with the top ten.

One collaborating source in Seattle enrolled patients while the patients were actively infected and followed the patients over time throughout the course of disease. The collaborating institutions used their own protocols to collect whole blood in K2EDTA tubes. For TCRbeta analysis, collaborator samples were shipped as frozen whole blood, as isolated PBMCs, or as DNA extracted from either sample type. The record originates from a study of blood T cell repertoires in COVID-19 (dated by TCRdb to 2019 to 2021). Concerning the study at large: Collaborator samples came from the United States, Italy and Spain and covered acute and convalescent phases of COVID-19. The dataset comprised deeply sampled blood TCRbeta repertoires from subjects exposed to, actively infected with, or recovered from COVID-19. Where HLA class I and class II types were available, the types were taken from metadata supplied by the sample provider, not from assay-based typing. The material from the prospective study consisted of cDNA or gDNA derived from T cells, B-cell-depleted T cells, or PBMCs. The repertoires were released in a freely available public database intended as a resource for research on the immune response to SARS-CoV-2. The samples were drawn from two sources: the first 160 participants of the ongoing ImmuneRACE study, and some 1,300 subjects contributed by 6 global collaborators. Sample metadata almost always included a de-identified subject ID, COVID-19 status, age in years and sex. Study-wide conclusions, independent of this receptor: How much clinical and demographic metadata was included differed by source and by participant, and the metadata was provided uncurated.

The chain is encoded by TRBV2 joined to TRBJ1-2, with a weak D call of TRBD1 (5 bases match). The sample taken for sequencing was peripheral blood. The sequence was collected from a woman younger than 45 with COVID-19, enrolled during active disease. At the DNA level, the sequence is TGTGCCAGCACTGCTTACGACAGCGGCTACACCTTC. The translation is CASTAYDSGYTF.